This TCR beta chain was identified during a study of cytomegalovirus exposure and HLA in healthy donors. When sampled, the donors appeared nominally healthy, though they likely had unrecorded immune exposures. Use of 60 Vbeta and 13 Jbeta primers characterized the PCR. Study processing details: In a later analysis, of 79 million or so unique beta chains, around 11 million appeared in at least two donors. Using immunoSEQ multiplex PCR, the repertoire was profiled, and TCRdb retains in-frame clones only, with some absent. That table gives V, J and clone size, and the DNA gave D and trimming. In the table there are under 200,000 clones, around four fifths of which are singletons. Trimming removed 4 bases at V and 3 bases at J, with 25 bases between. The CDR3 runs to 18 residues. Germline loops: CDR1 LGHNA, CDR2 YNFKEQ. Whole-study results and caveats: The classifier reportedly diagnosed cytomegalovirus status with high specificity and sensitivity. For TCR beta chains, V- and J-gene trimming was later linked to a missense DCLRE1C variant.

On this clone itself: Its specificity is not known.

V is TRBV4-2 and J is TRBJ2-7; D perhaps matches TRBD2 (6 bases). Sequencing input: PBMCs. The receptor's source is a woman aged 45-65 years in good health and CMV-seronegative. CDR3 loop: CASSLTSSRGTAYYEQYF. CDR3 in DNA: TGTGCCAGCAGCCTAACAAGTAGTCGCGGGACTGCTTACTACGAGCAGTACTTC.